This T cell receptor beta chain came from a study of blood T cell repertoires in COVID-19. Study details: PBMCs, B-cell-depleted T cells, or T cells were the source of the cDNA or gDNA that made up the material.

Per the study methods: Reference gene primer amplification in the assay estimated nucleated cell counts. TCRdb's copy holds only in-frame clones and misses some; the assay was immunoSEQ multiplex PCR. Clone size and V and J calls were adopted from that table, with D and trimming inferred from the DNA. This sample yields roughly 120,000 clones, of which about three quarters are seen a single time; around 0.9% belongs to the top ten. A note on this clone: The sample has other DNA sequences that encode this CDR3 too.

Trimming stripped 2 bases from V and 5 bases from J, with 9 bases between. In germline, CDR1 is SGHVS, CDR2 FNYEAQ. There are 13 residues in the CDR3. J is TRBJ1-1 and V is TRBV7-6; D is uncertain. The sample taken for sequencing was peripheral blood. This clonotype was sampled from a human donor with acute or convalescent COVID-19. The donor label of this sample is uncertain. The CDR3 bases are TGTGCCAGCAGCTTATCCGGGGTTACTGAAGCTTTCTTT. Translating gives CASSLSGVTEAFF. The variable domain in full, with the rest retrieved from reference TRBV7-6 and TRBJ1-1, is GAGVSQSPRYKVTKRGQDVALRCDPISGHVSLYWYRQALGQGPEFLTYFNYEAQQDKSGLPNDRFSAERPEGSISTLTIQRTEQRDSAMYRCASSLSGVTEAFFGQGTRLTVV.